This T cell receptor (beta chain) is drawn from a study of T-cell memory formation after mild COVID-19 (dated by TCRdb to about 2021). Study-wide context: TCR sequence clusters from the two donors were found to be largely donor specific. Longitudinal TCRalpha and TCRbeta repertoire sequencing tracked T-cell clones expanding and contracting after mild COVID-19 in two donors. Two young, previously healthy adult volunteers made up the cohort, one male and one female.

TCRdb shows the sequencer as Illumina NovaSeq 6000. Using 5'RACE with constant-segment primers, TCRalpha and TCRbeta cDNA libraries were constructed, with sample barcodes and unique molecular identifiers added in the process. Trizol reagent was used to extract RNA from every sample. Library amplification was performed in two PCR steps, and a second sample barcode and Illumina TruSeq adapters were introduced in the second step. Sequencing of libraries was performed on an Illumina NovaSeq with 2 x 150 bp paired-end reads. The source study handled its data this way. Reads were demultiplexed and collapsed into UMI-guided consensus sequences with migec v1.2.7. Using mixcr v2.1.11, UMI consensuses were aligned to TRA and TRB V and J templates and then assembled into clonotypes. A clonotype was counted as expanded or contracted only when both edgeR and NoisET called the clonotype significant, with the noise models trained on biological replicates. For edgeR calls, the cutoffs were a false discovery rate-adjusted p below 0.01 and a log2 fold-change threshold of 1. As an exploratory analysis of dynamics, max-normalized trajectories of the 1000 most abundant clonotypes were examined by PCA with hierarchical clustering. Separately sequenced CD4+ and CD8+ repertoires were used to assign a CD4 or CD8 phenotype to each responding clone. TCRdb reprocessing: public reads trimmed at Q25 with fastp, clones called with MiXCR, in-frame beta chains kept. For every CDR3 protein sequence, its rows merge into one entry that carries the most common genes and DNA. These V and J calls derive from TCRdb rather than the authors' analysis. This sample lists hundreds of thousands of distinct CDR3 sequences; about a fifth were detected once. Roughly 9.1% of the sample is taken by the ten largest.

Beyond this particular receptor, the publication reports: Some responding clones were detected in pre-infection memory, suggesting pre-existing cross-reactive memory T cells joined the SARS-CoV-2 response. Clones contracting from day 15 to 85 had balanced CD4/CD8 phenotypes, while a second wave expanding from day 15 to 37 was biased towards CD4+. Contracting CD4+ clones were located mainly in the CM and EM memory subsets, whereas CD8+ clones were found to be enriched in EMRA. Only two mild cases were covered by the study, and larger cohorts that include severe cases with pre-infection samples were considered necessary. SARS-CoV-2 specificity of the second-wave clones peaking on day 37 was not confirmed.

PBMCs were isolated by Ficoll-Paque density gradient centrifugation. Here V drops 1 base and J drops 1 base, and the junction holds 5 bases not matched to any gene. Reading from cysteine to phenylalanine, the CDR3 counts 16 amino acids. This entry keeps only the CDR3 DNA: 48 bases, framed from base 1. CDR1 SGHAT and CDR2 FQNNGV were looked up in the germline V gene. This clonotype was seen a few times. What this receptor recognizes is not known. Base qualities were left out, and no much larger clone turns up one base away. The sample taken for sequencing was PBMCs or a T cell subset sorted from them (not recorded which). The chain is made from TRBV11-2 and TRBJ2-7, with 9 bases aligning to TRBD2. The clonotype was recovered from an adult woman who had mild COVID-19 (a few samples of this study predate the infection). The sample titles of this study are shuffled in the database, so cell type and time point are left out; the donor was told from shared clones. The CDR3 is CASSLVTSGRSYEQYF. The sequenced DNA is TGTGCCAGCAGCTTAGTGACGAGCGGGAGGTCCTACGAGCAGTACTTC.